This T cell receptor (beta chain) was sequenced in a study of T cell responses to AZD1222 COVID-19 vaccine. Study in general: Analyses pooled second doses at about 4 or about 12 weeks.

About this clone: Its antigen is not known.

The V gene lost 4 bases and the J gene lost 4 bases, with 13 bases spanning the gap. The CDR3 has 14 amino acids. Germline assignment: CDR1 SGHVS and CDR2 FQNEAQ. Notes on the study in general: Nearly half of unique spike-specific TCRs reportedly avoided B.1.351 and B.1.1.7 mutated regions. Dominant at 160-218 and 743-854, vaccine-associated CD4 TCRs also spanned spike. Donor demographics were predominantly white British with a female majority; clonal diversity may be underestimated.

Produced via immunoSEQ multiplex PCR; TCRdb's table is partial and in-frame only. This table holds 120,000 or so clones, approximately 89% found once. This sample comprised peripheral blood, obtained on day 0 of AZD1222 vaccination. The chain has TRBV7-8 and TRBJ2-5; D may be TRBD1 (6 bases). The TCR sequence derives from an adult in good health. In DNA form, the CDR3 reads TGTGCCAGCAGCTCCCGGCAGGGGCGAGAGACCCAGTACTTC. This gives the protein CASSSRQGRETQYF. The full variable domain, its missing parts supplied by reference TRBV7-8 and TRBJ2-5, is GAGVSQSPRYKVAKRGQDVALRCDPISGHVSLFWYQQALGQGPEFLTYFQNEAQLDKSGLPSDRFFAERPEGSVSTLKIQRTQQEDSAVYLCASSSRQGRETQYFGPGTRLLVL.